This T cell receptor beta chain derives from a study of human T cells and chemical hapten exposure. There are many counts of this clonotype. Trimming cost V 5 bases and J 0 bases, with 8 bases left between them. The CDR3 is 15 amino acids. Germline lookup yields CDR1 MNHNY and CDR2 SVGAGI (reference sequence). TCRdb independently ran MiXCR on the RACE reads; one entry per CDR3 protein. The data hold about 400,000 distinct CDR3 sequences, with around 6% observed a single time. The time point was: patch test 2, 6 weeks after DPC sensitization. The treatment was: therapeutic diphenylcyclopropenone sensitization with weekly scalp DPC.

The sequence came from a young woman with alopecia areata. Some clones in this sample may be carry-over from other donors' samples. The chain carries TRBV6-6 and TRBJ1-6; possibly TRBD1 for D (5 bases). This material consisted of whole blood, taken in connection with sensitization to the hapten diphenylcyclopropenone (DPC). The CDR3 DNA sequence: TGTGCCAGCAGTCTGGGGGGCTCCTATAATTCACCCCTCCACTTT. Protein product: CASSLGGSYNSPLHF.